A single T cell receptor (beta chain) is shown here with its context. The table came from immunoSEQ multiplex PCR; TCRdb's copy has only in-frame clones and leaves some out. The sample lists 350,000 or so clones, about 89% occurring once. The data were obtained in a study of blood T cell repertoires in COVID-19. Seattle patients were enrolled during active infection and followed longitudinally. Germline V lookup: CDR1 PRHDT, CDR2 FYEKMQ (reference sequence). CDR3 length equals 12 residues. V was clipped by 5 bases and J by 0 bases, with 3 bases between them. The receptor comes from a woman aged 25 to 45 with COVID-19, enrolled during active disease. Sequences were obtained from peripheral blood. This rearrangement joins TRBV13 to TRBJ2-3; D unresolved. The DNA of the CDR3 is TGTGCCAGCAGCCATAGCACAGATACGCAGTATTTT. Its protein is CASSHSTDTQYF.